The 8 T cell receptor beta chains listed next were all sequenced from one sample in a study of T-cell memory formation after mild COVID-19. TCRdb processed the 5' RACE reads anew with MiXCR; each CDR3 protein has one entry. The sample comprises roughly 410,000 distinct CDR3 sequences, more than 20% of which are singletons, and 8.8% rests with the top ten. The sample was PBMCs or a T cell subset sorted from them (not recorded which). The receptors come from an adult woman who had mild COVID-19 (a few samples of this study predate the infection). Cell type and time point are not known.

The gene calls are TRBV7-9 and TRBJ2-7; D remains unclear. The V gene's germline CDR1 is SEHNR and CDR2 FQNEAQ (reference sequence). Trimming stripped 1 base from V and 0 bases from J, with 10 bases between. The CDR3 totals 15 residues. The CDR3 protein is CASSLVALLSYEQYF. CDR3 nucleotide sequence: TGTGCCAGCAGCTTAGTGGCCTTACTCTCCTACGAGCAGTACTTC.

This clonotype has only a few counts. The chain has TRBV4-3 and TRBJ2-7; TRBD1 matches 7 bases. CDR3 length equals 15 residues. The trim removed 1 base at V and 5 bases at J, leaving 8 bases unmatched. Germline assignment: CDR1 LGHNA and CDR2 YSLEER. The CDR3 DNA sequence: TGCGCCAGCAGCCAAGGGTTGGGACAGTTAGACGAGCAGTACTTC. This encodes CASSQGLGQLDEQYF.

This clonotype was counted only a few times. The J gene is TRBJ2-3, the V gene TRBV29-1, with TRBD2 identical over 12 bases. J gave up 6 bases and V 5 bases, and 21 bases lay outside the gene matches. Germline loops: CDR1 SQVTM, CDR2 ANQGSEA. The CDR3 covers 19 residues. CDR3 in amino acids: CSVSLLTSGSRMTGDTQYF. DNA for the CDR3: TGCAGCGTTTCCCTGTTGACTAGCGGGAGCCGCATGACTGGTGATACGCAGTATTTT.

By sample share, this clonotype is large. The CDR3: CASSGAGLGWTEAFF. The CDR3 nucleotides read TGTGCCAGCAGTGGGGCAGGGTTAGGATGGACTGAAGCTTTCTTT. The chain recombines TRBV6-1 with TRBJ1-1, with D maybe TRBD1 (5 bases). Trimming removed 4 bases at V and 5 bases at J, with 17 bases between. The CDR3 covers 15 residues. The germline CDR1 and CDR2 sequences are MNHNS and SASEGT.

This clonotype has only a few counts. V usage is TRBV24-1 and J usage is TRBJ2-2, with a tentative D call TRBD1 (5 bases). This CDR3 is built from 15 residues. Germline loops: CDR1 KGHDR, CDR2 SFDVKD. The V end lost 5 bases, the J end lost 0 bases, and 9 bases lay between the germline ends. The CDR3 nucleotides are TGTGCCACCAGTGGTAGGACAACGAACACCGGGGAGCTGTTTTTT. Its protein product is CATSGRTTNTGELFF.

This clonotype showed up just a few times. The chain recombines TRBV20-1 with TRBJ2-3, with D maybe TRBD2 (5 bases). Germline assignment: CDR1 DFQATT and CDR2 SNEGSKA (reference sequence). The CDR3 covers 15 residues. V was shortened by 7 bases and J by 0 bases, with 17 bases between the two germline ends. The CDR3 coding sequence is TGCAGTGTTAAGAGGGCCGGCGGGAGCACAGATACGCAGTATTTT. This codes for CSVKRAGGSTDTQYF.

The genes are TRBV13 and TRBJ2-3, with 7 positions matching TRBD2. V lost 5 bases, J lost 6 bases, and 14 bases stayed unmatched. Germline V lookup: CDR1 PRHDT, CDR2 FYEKMQ (reference sequence). The length of the CDR3 is 16 residues. The CDR3 protein is CASSPPSGELLDTQYF. The CDR3 DNA reads TGTGCCAGCAGCCCCCCCAGCGGGGAGTTGTTGGATACGCAGTATTTT.

The J gene is TRBJ2-7, the V gene TRBV5-1, with a weak D call TRBD2 (6 bases). Germline CDR1 is SGHRS and CDR2 is YFSETQ. The germline V and J ends were trimmed by 4 bases and 0 bases, with 17 bases remaining between them. The length of the CDR3 is 16 residues. The CDR3 loop reads CASSTNPGLLSYEQYF. The CDR3 DNA is TGCGCCAGCAGCACAAACCCGGGACTCCTCTCCTACGAGCAGTACTTC.